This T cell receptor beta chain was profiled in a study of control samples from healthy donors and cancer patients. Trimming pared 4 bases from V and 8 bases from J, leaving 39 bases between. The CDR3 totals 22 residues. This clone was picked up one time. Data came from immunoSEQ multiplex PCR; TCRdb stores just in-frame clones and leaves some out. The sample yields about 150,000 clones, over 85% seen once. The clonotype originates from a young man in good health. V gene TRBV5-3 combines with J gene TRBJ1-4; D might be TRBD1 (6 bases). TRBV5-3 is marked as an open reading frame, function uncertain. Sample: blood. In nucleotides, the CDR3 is TGTGCCAGAAGCCCACTGGACCGGGACATAAGATACGCCTACGGATGTGGGGAAAAACTGTTTTTT. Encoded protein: CARSPLDRDIRYAYGCGEKLFF.